The rows below give T cell receptor beta chains drawn from one sample of a study of metastatic and nonmetastatic thyroid tumors. MiXCR re-clonotyped the PCR reads for TCRdb. The data hold tens of thousands of clones, with roughly 20% observed a single time. The sequencing sample was made of blood. These receptors originate from a female donor with papillary thyroid cancer or a benign thyroid nodule (not recorded which). Some clones in this sample may be carry-over from other donors' samples. Both conserved end residues are part of each CDR3. The order of the fields is J gene, D gene, V gene, clone size, CDR3 DNA, CDR3 protein. D genes are given only for firm matches. Where a row states a size, it is once, few, many or the class of an expanded clone; other rows omit it.

J gene: TRBJ1-5; D gene: .; V gene: TRBV5-1; clone size: many; CDR3 DNA: TGCGCCAGCAGCTTGGAAGGCGGCTCTAATCAGCCCCAGCATTTT; CDR3 protein: CASSLEGGSNQPQHF
J gene: TRBJ1-5; D gene: .; V gene: TRBV15; clone size: many; CDR3 DNA: TGTGCCACCAGCGGGAAAGGGGGGATTAGCAATCAGCCCCAGCATTTT; CDR3 protein: CATSGKGGISNQPQHF
J gene: TRBJ2-5; D gene: TRBD2; V gene: TRBV6-1; clone size: many; CDR3 DNA: TGTGCCAGCAGTGAAGAAACTAGCGGGAGAGGGAAGACCCAGTACTTC; CDR3 protein: CASSEETSGRGKTQYF
J gene: TRBJ1-2; D gene: .; V gene: TRBV5-1; clone size: .; CDR3 DNA: TGCGCCAGCAGCTTGCTGACAGTGCGTGGGGGCTACACCTTT; CDR3 protein: CASSLLTVRGGYTF
J gene: TRBJ2-7; D gene: .; V gene: TRBV5-1; clone size: .; CDR3 DNA: TGCGCCAGCAGCCAACAGGACCCTTGGGACGAGCAGTACTTC; CDR3 protein: CASSQQDPWDEQYF
J gene: TRBJ1-6; D gene: .; V gene: TRBV28; clone size: many; CDR3 DNA: TGTGCCAGCAGTTTTGAGGCAGGGAATTCACCCCTCCACTTT; CDR3 protein: CASSFEAGNSPLHF
J gene: TRBJ2-7; D gene: TRBD1; V gene: TRBV6-2/TRBV6-3; clone size: many; CDR3 DNA: TGTGCCAGCAGTTTCGGGACAGGGCATGCCGAGCAGTACTTC; CDR3 protein: CASSFGTGHAEQYF
J gene: TRBJ2-7; D gene: .; V gene: TRBV12-3/TRBV12-4; clone size: few; CDR3 DNA: TGTGCCAGCAGTTTTGGGTACGAGCAGTACTTC; CDR3 protein: CASSFGYEQYF
J gene: TRBJ2-7; D gene: TRBD1; V gene: TRBV12-3/TRBV12-4; clone size: many; CDR3 DNA: TGTGCCAGCAGTACCACACGGACAGGGGGCAGGTACGAGCAGTACTTC; CDR3 protein: CASSTTRTGGRYEQYF
J gene: TRBJ1-2; D gene: TRBD1; V gene: TRBV20-1; clone size: .; CDR3 DNA: TGCAGTGCCCGTGACAGGGGGGCGGGGGACTATGGCTACACCTTC; CDR3 protein: CSARDRGAGDYGYTF
J gene: TRBJ2-5; D gene: TRBD1; V gene: TRBV14; clone size: many; CDR3 DNA: TGTGCCAGCAGCCAAGAACAGGGGGTAGAGACCCAGTACTTC; CDR3 protein: CASSQEQGVETQYF
J gene: TRBJ1-2; D gene: .; V gene: TRBV7-3; clone size: many; CDR3 DNA: TGTGCCAGCGGCCCGGGTCTGGCTAAGGGCTACACCTTC; CDR3 protein: CASGPGLAKGYTF
J gene: TRBJ1-1; D gene: .; V gene: TRBV7-7; clone size: .; CDR3 DNA: TGTTCTAGCAGCTTAGTAGAAGGATACACTGAAGCTTTCTTT; CDR3 protein: CSSSLVEGYTEAFF
J gene: TRBJ1-2; D gene: .; V gene: TRBV20-1; clone size: many; CDR3 DNA: TGCAGTGCTAGAAACAGGGTGGGCTATGGCTACACCTTC; CDR3 protein: CSARNRVGYGYTF
J gene: TRBJ2-2; D gene: .; V gene: TRBV13; clone size: many; CDR3 DNA: TGTGCCAGCAGCCTGCGGATCACCGGGGAGCTGTTTTTT; CDR3 protein: CASSLRITGELFF
J gene: TRBJ2-7; D gene: .; V gene: TRBV5-4; clone size: many; CDR3 DNA: TGTGCCAGCAGCCTGCTAGGCGGGGACGAGCAGTACTTC; CDR3 protein: CASSLLGGDEQYF
J gene: TRBJ2-7; D gene: .; V gene: TRBV5-8; clone size: .; CDR3 DNA: TGTGCCAGCAGGGCTTTCGTGACATGGGTCTACGAGCAGAACTTC; CDR3 protein: CASRAFVTWVYEQNF
J gene: TRBJ2-3; D gene: .; V gene: TRBV6-1; clone size: many; CDR3 DNA: TGTGCCAGCAGGGAAACCGCGGATACGCAGTATTTT; CDR3 protein: CASRETADTQYF
J gene: TRBJ2-3; D gene: .; V gene: TRBV27; clone size: many; CDR3 DNA: TGTGCCAGCACCCATACTAGACCCACAGATACGCAGTATTTT; CDR3 protein: CASTHTRPTDTQYF
J gene: TRBJ1-2; D gene: .; V gene: TRBV6-1; clone size: many; CDR3 DNA: TGTGCCAGCAGTGACCAGGGGAACTATGGCTACACCTTC; CDR3 protein: CASSDQGNYGYTF
J gene: TRBJ2-2; D gene: .; V gene: TRBV5-1; clone size: many; CDR3 DNA: TGCGCCAGCAGTCGGGGTCGGGGGAACACCGGGGAGCTGTTTTTT; CDR3 protein: CASSRGRGNTGELFF
J gene: TRBJ1-6; D gene: .; V gene: TRBV27; clone size: many; CDR3 DNA: TGTGCCAGCAGTTTCACTGGGGGTTCCTATAATTCACCCCTCCACTTT; CDR3 protein: CASSFTGGSYNSPLHF
J gene: TRBJ1-1; D gene: TRBD1; V gene: TRBV19; clone size: many; CDR3 DNA: TGTGCCAGCGCGACAGGGATTGGAACTGAAGCTTTCTTT; CDR3 protein: CASATGIGTEAFF
J gene: TRBJ2-1; D gene: .; V gene: TRBV24-1; clone size: many; CDR3 DNA: TGTGCCACCAGTGATTTGTCCAATGAGCAGTTCTTC; CDR3 protein: CATSDLSNEQFF
J gene: TRBJ1-2; D gene: .; V gene: TRBV6-5; clone size: .; CDR3 DNA: TGTGCCAGCAGTTCTGTCGGGTACTATGGCTACACCTTC; CDR3 protein: CASSSVGYYGYTF
J gene: TRBJ1-1; D gene: .; V gene: TRBV9; clone size: many; CDR3 DNA: TGTGCCAGCAGCGTTTTTTCCGGGGACACTGAAGCTTTCTTT; CDR3 protein: CASSVFSGDTEAFF
J gene: TRBJ2-5; D gene: .; V gene: TRBV20-1; clone size: many; CDR3 DNA: TGCAGTGCTAGAAGCGCCAGGGAGGTTCTGGAGACCCAGTACTTC; CDR3 protein: CSARSAREVLETQYF
J gene: TRBJ2-7; D gene: .; V gene: TRBV30; clone size: many; CDR3 DNA: TGTGCCTGGAGTTGGGAAGGCCTAGACGAGCAGTACTTC; CDR3 protein: CAWSWEGLDEQYF
J gene: TRBJ2-2; D gene: TRBD1; V gene: TRBV20-1; clone size: .; CDR3 DNA: TGCATTGCTCCCCGACAGGGCGCGAACACCGGGGATCTGTTTTTT; CDR3 protein: CIAPRQGANTGDLFF
J gene: TRBJ1-2; D gene: .; V gene: TRBV28; clone size: many; CDR3 DNA: TGTGCCAGCAGCCTGACCCAGTGGGGTGTCATTAACTATGGCTACACCTTC; CDR3 protein: CASSLTQWGVINYGYTF
J gene: TRBJ2-2; D gene: .; V gene: TRBV6-5; clone size: .; CDR3 DNA: TGTGCCAGCAGTTACGGGTACAGGGAGTACGGGGAGCTGTTTTTT; CDR3 protein: CASSYGYREYGELFF
J gene: TRBJ1-1; D gene: .; V gene: TRBV20-1; clone size: .; CDR3 DNA: TGCAGTGCTAGTCCGGGTGTCACTGAAGCTTTCTTT; CDR3 protein: CSASPGVTEAFF
J gene: TRBJ1-1; D gene: .; V gene: TRBV20-1; clone size: once; CDR3 DNA: TGCAGTGCTACCCCAAGGTCAGGGCGTCCTAACACTGAAGCTTTCTTT; CDR3 protein: CSATPRSGRPNTEAFF
J gene: TRBJ2-1; D gene: .; V gene: TRBV18; clone size: many; CDR3 DNA: TGTGCCAGCTCACCGTCCGGGACTGCATACAATGAGCAGTTCTTC; CDR3 protein: CASSPSGTAYNEQFF
J gene: TRBJ2-2; D gene: TRBD2; V gene: TRBV24-1; clone size: .; CDR3 DNA: TGTGCCACCTCTAGAGCGGGGGGGCTTCGGTCCGGGGAGCTGTTTTTT; CDR3 protein: CATSRAGGLRSGELFF
J gene: TRBJ2-3; D gene: .; V gene: TRBV9; clone size: many; CDR3 DNA: TGTGCCAGCAGCGTAGGCACGGGATTAACAGATACGCAGTATTTT; CDR3 protein: CASSVGTGLTDTQYF
J gene: TRBJ2-7; D gene: .; V gene: TRBV7-2; clone size: .; CDR3 DNA: TGTGCCAGCAGCTTATCAGGCGGGAAAGAGCAGTACTTC; CDR3 protein: CASSLSGGKEQYF
J gene: TRBJ1-2; D gene: TRBD1; V gene: TRBV7-6; clone size: many; CDR3 DNA: TGTGCCAGCAGCCCGTCGGGACAGGGGGCGTCCGGCTACACCTTC; CDR3 protein: CASSPSGQGASGYTF
J gene: TRBJ2-7; D gene: .; V gene: TRBV7-2; clone size: .; CDR3 DNA: TGTGCCAGCAGCTTAGGAATTTACGAACCCGAGCAGTACTTC; CDR3 protein: CASSLGIYEPEQYF
J gene: TRBJ2-5; D gene: TRBD1; V gene: TRBV12-3/TRBV12-4; clone size: many; CDR3 DNA: TGTGCCAGCCGGGGGACAGGTCGTATAGGGGCCCAGTACTTC; CDR3 protein: CASRGTGRIGAQYF
J gene: TRBJ1-4; D gene: TRBD1; V gene: TRBV5-1; clone size: many; CDR3 DNA: TGCGCCAGCAGCCCAGGGGGAACTAATGAAAAACTGTTTTTT; CDR3 protein: CASSPGGTNEKLFF
J gene: TRBJ2-5; D gene: TRBD1; V gene: TRBV6-2/TRBV6-3; clone size: many; CDR3 DNA: TGTGCCAGCAGTGAGGGACAGGGGCTCGGTCTGGAGACGGAGACCCAGTACTTC; CDR3 protein: CASSEGQGLGLETETQYF
J gene: TRBJ1-1; D gene: .; V gene: TRBV7-9; clone size: many; CDR3 DNA: TGTGCCAGCAGCTCTCAGGGCGGTGAAGCTTTCTTT; CDR3 protein: CASSSQGGEAFF
J gene: TRBJ2-3; D gene: TRBD2; V gene: TRBV5-1; clone size: many; CDR3 DNA: TGCGCCAGCAGCTTGGCCGGAGGGAGGGCCGCTAGGACGCAGTATTTT; CDR3 protein: CASSLAGGRAARTQYF
J gene: TRBJ1-2; D gene: .; V gene: TRBV30; clone size: many; CDR3 DNA: TGTGCCTGGAGTGTTGGGCTATATGGCTACACCTTC; CDR3 protein: CAWSVGLYGYTF
J gene: TRBJ2-5; D gene: TRBD1; V gene: TRBV5-1; clone size: many; CDR3 DNA: TGCGCCAGCAGCTCGACAGGGGTTGAGACCCAGTACTTC; CDR3 protein: CASSSTGVETQYF
J gene: TRBJ2-5; D gene: .; V gene: TRBV2; clone size: many; CDR3 DNA: TGTGCCAGCAATATCCCAGGACGAGAAGAGACCCAGTACTTC; CDR3 protein: CASNIPGREETQYF
J gene: TRBJ1-1; D gene: .; V gene: TRBV5-1; clone size: many; CDR3 DNA: TGCGCCAGCAGCTTGGGTAGGGGGTACACTGAAGCTTTCTTT; CDR3 protein: CASSLGRGYTEAFF
J gene: TRBJ1-6; D gene: .; V gene: TRBV6-1; clone size: few; CDR3 DNA: TGTGCCAGCAGCGCGACCGCTACCAATTCACCCCTCCACTTT; CDR3 protein: CASSATATNSPLHF
J gene: TRBJ2-3; D gene: .; V gene: TRBV28; clone size: many; CDR3 DNA: TGTGCCAGCAGTCCCCCGTGGGGGGACAAGAGCACAGATACGCAGTATTTT; CDR3 protein: CASSPPWGDKSTDTQYF
J gene: TRBJ1-4; D gene: .; V gene: TRBV7-9; clone size: many; CDR3 DNA: TGTGCCAGCATCAGGGATGAAAAACTGTTTTTT; CDR3 protein: CASIRDEKLFF
J gene: TRBJ1-6; D gene: .; V gene: TRBV2; clone size: .; CDR3 DNA: TGTGCCAACAAGCCTACGGCAGGGACCTATAATTCACCCCTCCACTTT; CDR3 protein: CANKPTAGTYNSPLHF
J gene: TRBJ1-2; D gene: .; V gene: TRBV20-1; clone size: many; CDR3 DNA: TGCAGTGCTTACCTAACAGGTCTCAACTATGGCTACACCTTC; CDR3 protein: CSAYLTGLNYGYTF
J gene: TRBJ2-1; D gene: .; V gene: TRBV6-1; clone size: .; CDR3 DNA: TGTGCCAGCAGTGAATCCGATATACTAGCTGGAGGGTACAATGAGCAGTTCTTC; CDR3 protein: CASSESDILAGGYNEQFF